A selection of T cell receptor beta chains follows, all from one sample in a study of T cells in Graves' hyperthyroidism and ophthalmopathy. TCRdb itself ran the multiplex PCR reads through MiXCR, one entry per CDR3 protein. Among more than 350,000 distinct CDR3 sequences listed, about 14% were seen once. Sequenced material: blood. Receptors were obtained from a woman aged 25 to 39 with Graves' ophthalmopathy. The CDR3 runs from the conserved cysteine through the conserved F or W. The order of the fields is J gene, V gene, D gene, clone size, CDR3 DNA, CDR3 protein. A D gene is named only where the DNA matches it firmly. Part of the rows lack a size; the others show once, few, many or a class for expanded clones.

J gene: TRBJ1-2; V gene: TRBV12-3/TRBV12-4; D gene: .; clone size: many; CDR3 DNA: TGTGCCAGCACCTTAGGGGGTGCTAACTATGGCTACACCTTC; CDR3 protein: CASTLGGANYGYTF
J gene: TRBJ2-7; V gene: TRBV18; D gene: TRBD2; clone size: .; CDR3 DNA: TGTGCCAGCTCACCGCGGGGGGGGATGAGCTCCTACGAGCAGTACTTC; CDR3 protein: CASSPRGGMSSYEQYF
J gene: TRBJ2-5; V gene: TRBV27; D gene: .; clone size: many; CDR3 DNA: .; CDR3 protein: CASSSSTGGETQYF
J gene: TRBJ2-1; V gene: TRBV6-1; D gene: .; clone size: few; CDR3 DNA: TGTGCCAGCAGCAGGGGTGGAGTATACAATGAGCAGTTCTTC; CDR3 protein: CASSRGGVYNEQFF
J gene: TRBJ2-1; V gene: TRBV30; D gene: TRBD2; clone size: .; CDR3 DNA: TGTGCCTGGGGGGGGGGGAGCTCCTACAATGAGCAGTTCTTC; CDR3 protein: CAWGGGSSYNEQFF
J gene: TRBJ2-7; V gene: TRBV12-3/TRBV12-4; D gene: TRBD1; clone size: few; CDR3 DNA: TGTGCCAACAGTTCGTACAGGGGCCGCTCCTACGAGCAGTACTTC; CDR3 protein: CANSSYRGRSYEQYF
J gene: TRBJ2-5; V gene: TRBV30; D gene: TRBD1; clone size: many; CDR3 DNA: TGTGCCGCCCGCGGGTTTCGGACAGGTCAGATAGGGTACCAAGAGACCCAGTACTTC; CDR3 protein: CAARGFRTGQIGYQETQYF
J gene: TRBJ1-6; V gene: TRBV28; D gene: .; clone size: many; CDR3 DNA: TGTGCCAGCAGTTTTAACCACTCACCCCTCCACTTT; CDR3 protein: CASSFNHSPLHF
J gene: TRBJ2-3; V gene: TRBV7-3; D gene: .; clone size: many; CDR3 DNA: TGTGCCAGCAGCCCCCTCGGGGGCAGTTCAGATACGCAGTATTTT; CDR3 protein: CASSPLGGSSDTQYF
J gene: TRBJ1-2; V gene: TRBV12-3/TRBV12-4; D gene: TRBD1; clone size: many; CDR3 DNA: TGTGCCAGCAGTCCCTTGGGGCCAGGGGGCGCGTCGAACTATGGCTACACCTTC; CDR3 protein: CASSPLGPGGASNYGYTF
J gene: TRBJ1-6; V gene: TRBV6-1; D gene: .; clone size: many; CDR3 DNA: TGTGCCAGCAGTGTACAACAGCCACGGAATTCACCCCTCCACTTT; CDR3 protein: CASSVQQPRNSPLHF
J gene: TRBJ1-1; V gene: TRBV2; D gene: .; clone size: many; CDR3 DNA: TGTGCCAGCAGTGTGAGGGGCTTGGGCACTGAAGCTTTCTTT; CDR3 protein: CASSVRGLGTEAFF
J gene: TRBJ2-3; V gene: TRBV19; D gene: .; clone size: .; CDR3 DNA: TGTGCCAGTAGTGTAAGCGGTTCCACTAGCACAGATACGCAGTATTTT; CDR3 protein: CASSVSGSTSTDTQYF
J gene: TRBJ2-2; V gene: TRBV7-6; D gene: .; clone size: many; CDR3 DNA: TGTGCCAGCAGCCCCTGGGACTTACCCACCGGGGAGCTGTTTTTT; CDR3 protein: CASSPWDLPTGELFF
J gene: TRBJ2-7; V gene: TRBV20-1; D gene: .; clone size: few; CDR3 DNA: TGCAGTGCTCTCCGGAAACAGAGCTCCCACGAGCAGTACTTC; CDR3 protein: CSALRKQSSHEQYF
J gene: TRBJ2-2; V gene: TRBV5-4; D gene: TRBD2; clone size: many; CDR3 DNA: TGTGCCAGCAGCCGGGGACTAGCGGGGGACACCGGGGAGCTGTTTTTT; CDR3 protein: CASSRGLAGDTGELFF
J gene: TRBJ2-5; V gene: TRBV28; D gene: TRBD2; clone size: many; CDR3 DNA: TGTGCCAGCAGTACCCCGGGACTAGCGGTTCAAGAGACCCAGTACTTC; CDR3 protein: CASSTPGLAVQETQYF
J gene: TRBJ1-2; V gene: TRBV9; D gene: TRBD1; clone size: many; CDR3 DNA: TGTGCCAGCAGCGCGTCTCAGGACAGGGCCTATGGCTACACCTTC; CDR3 protein: CASSASQDRAYGYTF
J gene: TRBJ1-1; V gene: TRBV28; D gene: .; clone size: many; CDR3 DNA: TGTGCCAGCAGAATACAGGGTACTGAAGCTTTCTTT; CDR3 protein: CASRIQGTEAFF
J gene: TRBJ2-1; V gene: TRBV10-3; D gene: TRBD2; clone size: many; CDR3 DNA: TGTGCCATAGGGACTAGCGGGGGGTCGGACAATGAGCAGTTCTTC; CDR3 protein: CAIGTSGGSDNEQFF
J gene: TRBJ2-1; V gene: TRBV5-1; D gene: .; clone size: .; CDR3 DNA: TGCGCCAGCAGCCCAAGGGGGGGGGTATACAATGAGCAGTTCTTC; CDR3 protein: CASSPRGGVYNEQFF
J gene: TRBJ1-5; V gene: TRBV20-1; D gene: .; clone size: many; CDR3 DNA: TGCAGTGCCAACCTTGGTTATAGCAATCAGCCCCAGCATTTT; CDR3 protein: CSANLGYSNQPQHF